The rows below give T cell receptor beta chains drawn from one sample of a study of cytomegalovirus exposure and HLA in healthy donors. The data were produced by immunoSEQ multiplex PCR, yet TCRdb's version contains in-frame clones alone and is incomplete. The sample lists under 200,000 clones, around 85% seen once, with about 9.3% in the top ten. Sequenced material: PBMCs. Every receptor here comes from a man aged 18 to 29 in good health and CMV-seropositive. CDR3s include the opening cysteine and the closing phenylalanine or tryptophan. A D gene is named only where the DNA matches it firmly. Not every row has a clone size; where given, it reads once, few, many or a size class.

d_gene: TRBD2
j_gene: TRBJ2-5
v_gene: TRBV7-6
abundance: -
CDR3nt: TGTGCCAGCAGGGGGAGCGGGGGGGACAAAGAGACCCAGTACTTC
CDR3aa: CASRGSGGDKETQYF

d_gene: TRBD1
j_gene: TRBJ2-3
v_gene: TRBV11-2
abundance: -
CDR3nt: TGTGCCAGCAGCAAGACAGGGTGGGGCACAGATACGCAGTATTTT
CDR3aa: CASSKTGWGTDTQYF

d_gene: -
j_gene: TRBJ1-1
v_gene: TRBV4-1
abundance: -
CDR3nt: TGCGCCAGCAGCCAAGATCTAGATAACACTGAAGCTTTCTTT
CDR3aa: CASSQDLDNTEAFF

d_gene: TRBD1
j_gene: TRBJ1-1
v_gene: TRBV30
abundance: -
CDR3nt: TGTGCCTGGAGTACGACAGGGGGCTCCACTGAAGCTTTCTTT
CDR3aa: CAWSTTGGSTEAFF

d_gene: -
j_gene: TRBJ2-7
v_gene: TRBV4-1
abundance: -
CDR3nt: TGCGCCAGCAGCCAAACCCTGGGCAGCTACGAGCAGTACTTC
CDR3aa: CASSQTLGSYEQYF

d_gene: TRBD2
j_gene: TRBJ2-1
v_gene: TRBV28
abundance: -
CDR3nt: TGTGCCAGCAGTCTTGAACTTGCGGGGGGGCGGGATGAGCAGTTCTTC
CDR3aa: CASSLELAGGRDEQFF

d_gene: TRBD1
j_gene: TRBJ1-2
v_gene: TRBV18
abundance: few
CDR3nt: TGTGCCAGCTCACCATTTCGGACAGGGTATGGCTACACCTTC
CDR3aa: CASSPFRTGYGYTF

d_gene: TRBD2
j_gene: TRBJ2-7
v_gene: TRBV7-9
abundance: -
CDR3nt: TGTGCCAGCAGCTTACAGCGGGGGGCCTCCTACGAGCAGTACTTC
CDR3aa: CASSLQRGASYEQYF

d_gene: TRBD1
j_gene: TRBJ1-3
v_gene: TRBV4-3
abundance: few
CDR3nt: TGCGCCAGCAGCCAAAAGGGACAGGGGATTGGCGGAAACACCATATATTTT
CDR3aa: CASSQKGQGIGGNTIYF

d_gene: TRBD1
j_gene: TRBJ2-7
v_gene: TRBV27
abundance: once
CDR3nt: TGTGCCAGCAGTTTATTGTCGGACAGGGGTTCCTACGAGCAGTACTTC
CDR3aa: CASSLLSDRGSYEQYF

d_gene: -
j_gene: TRBJ2-3
v_gene: TRBV20-1
abundance: once
CDR3nt: TGCAGTGCTAGACACGGAGATACGCAGTATTTT
CDR3aa: CSARHGDTQYF

d_gene: -
j_gene: TRBJ1-2
v_gene: TRBV15
abundance: -
CDR3nt: TGTGCCACCAGTAGCAGGGCGGACTATGGCTACACCTTC
CDR3aa: CATSSRADYGYTF

d_gene: -
j_gene: TRBJ1-4
v_gene: TRBV18
abundance: -
CDR3nt: TGTGCCAGCTCACGTGGCTTCGCGGGTACGACTAATGAAAAACTGTTTTTT
CDR3aa: CASSRGFAGTTNEKLFF

d_gene: TRBD1
j_gene: TRBJ2-2
v_gene: TRBV5-1
abundance: -
CDR3nt: TGCGCCAGCAGCCCGGGGACAGCCACCGGGGAGCTGTTTTTT
CDR3aa: CASSPGTATGELFF

d_gene: -
j_gene: TRBJ1-2
v_gene: TRBV5-1
abundance: -
CDR3nt: TGCGCCAGCAGCTTGTCGAGGGCGGCGGTACGGGGCTACACCTTC
CDR3aa: CASSLSRAAVRGYTF

d_gene: -
j_gene: TRBJ1-4
v_gene: TRBV30
abundance: -
CDR3nt: TGTGCCTGGAGTACGAGTTCCGTCAATGAAAAACTGTTTTTT
CDR3aa: CAWSTSSVNEKLFF

d_gene: -
j_gene: TRBJ2-6
v_gene: TRBV2
abundance: once
CDR3nt: TGTGCCAGTTCCCGGACAGCTCCCTCTGGGGCCAACGTCCTGACTTTC
CDR3aa: CASSRTAPSGANVLTF

d_gene: -
j_gene: TRBJ2-7
v_gene: TRBV7-2
abundance: -
CDR3nt: TGTGCCAGCAGCTTCGGAGACGAGCAGTACTTC
CDR3aa: CASSFGDEQYF

d_gene: -
j_gene: TRBJ2-1
v_gene: TRBV25-1
abundance: -
CDR3nt: TGTGCCAGCAGTGAATTAAGGGGTAATGAGCAGTTCTTC
CDR3aa: CASSELRGNEQFF

d_gene: TRBD2
j_gene: TRBJ2-3
v_gene: TRBV6-5
abundance: once
CDR3nt: TGTGCCAGCAGGATAGCGGGGGGGACATCCACGCAGTATTTT
CDR3aa: CASRIAGGTSTQYF

d_gene: -
j_gene: TRBJ2-7
v_gene: TRBV19
abundance: -
CDR3nt: TGTGCCAGTAGTATCACAGGTGTGGGAGGATACGAGCAGTACTTC
CDR3aa: CASSITGVGGYEQYF

d_gene: TRBD2
j_gene: TRBJ2-5
v_gene: TRBV18
abundance: -
CDR3nt: TGTGCCAGCTCACCAGTGACGGGGGGGCCAGAAGAGACCCAGTACTTC
CDR3aa: CASSPVTGGPEETQYF

d_gene: -
j_gene: TRBJ1-2
v_gene: TRBV7-2
abundance: -
CDR3nt: TGTGCCAGCAGCTTAGAGCAAACAGCCTCCTATGGCTACACCTTC
CDR3aa: CASSLEQTASYGYTF

d_gene: -
j_gene: TRBJ1-4
v_gene: TRBV14
abundance: once
CDR3nt: TGTGCCAGCAGCCAAGGACAGGCCGTTAATGAAAAACTGTTTTTT
CDR3aa: CASSQGQAVNEKLFF

d_gene: TRBD1
j_gene: TRBJ1-6
v_gene: TRBV6-6
abundance: -
CDR3nt: TGTGCCAGCAGTTACGTGACAGGGGAGGACTCACCCCTCCACTTT
CDR3aa: CASSYVTGEDSPLHF

d_gene: -
j_gene: TRBJ2-2
v_gene: TRBV27
abundance: -
CDR3nt: TGTGCCAGCAGTAAAAGGGGGAACAGGGAGCTGTTTTTT
CDR3aa: CASSKRGNRELFF

d_gene: -
j_gene: TRBJ2-2
v_gene: TRBV4-3
abundance: -
CDR3nt: TGCGCCAGCAGCCAAGGCGCAGGGAACACCGGGGAGCTGTTTTTT
CDR3aa: CASSQGAGNTGELFF